The following is a T cell receptor (beta chain) sequence with its context. Its target antigen remains unknown. No qualities accompany the bases; no much larger clone lies one base away. TCRbeta CDR3 regions were amplified from genomic DNA using the immunoSEQ Assay, a bias-controlled multiplex PCR. On the study's bioinformatics: The number of nucleated cells in each sample was estimated by amplification of reference gene primers within the assay. To quantify the absolute abundance of each unique TCRbeta CDR3 rearrangement, sequence reads were collapsed and filtered. For each sample, productive Simpson clonality was calculated as the square root of Simpson's diversity index over productive rearrangements. The source is immuneACCESS, and TCRdb retained only in-frame sequences with V and J called. Part of the clones is not carried over; for the studies checked, unresolved V genes explain less than half of this, and the remainder is unexplained. The DNA was the basis for D and trimming; V, J and clone size are from that table. This sample gives 150,000 to 200,000 clones in total; less than 90% of them show up just once. The ten most abundant clones make up approximately 4% of the sample.

The germline V gene provides CDR1 SGHRS and CDR2 YFSETQ. Measured from the cysteine to the phenylalanine, the CDR3 is 14 residues long. The sequence is cut down to CDR3 DNA, 42 bases in frame from base 1. V and J are truncated by 7 bases and 2 bases respectively, leaving an intervening sequence of 12 bases. This specimen belongs to a study of blood T cell repertoires in COVID-19 (dated by TCRdb to between 2020 and 2021). Turning to the overall study: The collaborator samples originated in the United States, Italy and Spain and spanned the acute and convalescent phases of COVID-19. Samples came from the ongoing ImmuneRACE study (first 160 participants) plus 1,254 subjects from 6 global collaborators. The prospective study material was composed of cDNA or gDNA derived from T cells, B-cell-depleted T cells, or PBMCs. Sample metadata almost always included a de-identified subject ID, COVID-19 status, age in years and sex. Where available, HLA class I and class II types were obtained from metadata supplied by the sample provider rather than from assay-based typing. The repertoires were made available in a free public database intended to serve as a resource for research on the immune response to SARS-CoV-2. Subjects who had been exposed to COVID-19, were actively infected with it, or had recovered from it provided the deeply sampled blood TCRbeta repertoires that made up the dataset. The research as a whole found: The amount of clinical and demographic metadata varied by source and participant and was provided uncurated.

Each collaborating institution followed its own protocols to collect whole blood in K2EDTA tubes. For TCRbeta analysis, collaborators shipped samples as frozen whole blood, isolated PBMCs, or DNA extracted from either of those sample types. The sequenced sample was peripheral blood. This TCR was recovered from a woman aged 65 to 85 with acute or convalescent COVID-19. The chain is made from TRBV5-1 and TRBJ2-2, with the D gene too uncertain to name. The CDR3 sequence is CASQLEANTGELFF. The DNA is as follows: TGCGCCAGCCAGCTCGAGGCCAACACCGGGGAGCTGTTTTTT.